This TCR beta chain was found in a study of tumor-infiltrating lymphocytes in localized non-small cell lung cancer. In the study overall: Resected tumor was paired with non-adjacent uninvolved lung from the same patient.

Sequencing used immunoSEQ multiplex PCR; TCRdb keeps in-frame clones, though not all of them. The sample contains over 5,500 clones, about 70% of which appear only once. CDR1 and CDR2 from the germline V gene are MDHEN and SYDVKM. J gave up 2 bases and V 2 bases, and 5 bases lay outside the gene matches. The CDR3 runs 15 residues. The sample consisted of uninvolved lung tissue not adjacent to the tumor. V and J are TRBV28 and TRBJ2-7; the match to TRBD1 covers 8 bases. The TCR comes from a human donor with non-small cell lung cancer. This CDR3 is CASSLPGDRTYEQYF. CDR3 bases: TGTGCCAGCAGTTTACCCGGGGACAGGACCTACGAGCAGTACTTC.